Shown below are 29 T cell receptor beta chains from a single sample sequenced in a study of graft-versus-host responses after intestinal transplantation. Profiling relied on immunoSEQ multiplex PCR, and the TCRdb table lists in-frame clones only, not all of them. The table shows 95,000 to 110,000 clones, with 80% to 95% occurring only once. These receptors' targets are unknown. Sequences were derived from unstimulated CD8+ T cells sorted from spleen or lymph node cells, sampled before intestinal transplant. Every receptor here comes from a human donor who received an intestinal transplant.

The CDR3 here is CASSLYIAGDADTQYF. The CDR3 nucleotides read TGTGCCAGCAGCTTATATATAGCGGGGGATGCAGATACGCAGTATTTT. The V and J genes are TRBV11-3 and TRBJ2-3; 9 bases fit TRBD2. The germline V gene has CDR1 SGHNT and CDR2 YENEEA. V was pared by 2 bases and J by 4 bases, with 7 bases of the junction left unmatched. The CDR3 is 16 amino acids.

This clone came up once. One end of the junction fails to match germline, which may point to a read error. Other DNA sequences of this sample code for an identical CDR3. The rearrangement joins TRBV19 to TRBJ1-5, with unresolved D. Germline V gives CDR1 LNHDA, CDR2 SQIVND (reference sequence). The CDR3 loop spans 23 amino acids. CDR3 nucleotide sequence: TGTGCCAGTGGAAAACCCGTTACCGAGTACCCCATTCTTGATTGGGATAGCAATCAGCCTCAGCATTTT. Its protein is CASGKPVTEYPILDWDSNQPQHF. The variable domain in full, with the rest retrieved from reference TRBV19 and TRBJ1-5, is DGGITQSPKYLFRKEGQNVTLSCEQNLNHDAMYWYRQDPGQGLRLIYYSQIVNDFQKGDIAEGYSVSREKKESFPLTVTSAQKNPTAFYLCASGKPVTEYPILDWDSNQPQHFGDGTRLSIL.

The CDR3 region is CASRSSGGDFSYEQYF. In DNA form, the CDR3 reads TGCGCCAGCAGATCTAGCGGGGGGGACTTCTCCTACGAGCAGTACTTC. The chain uses TRBV10-2 and TRBJ2-5; 12 nucleotides match TRBD2. The J call is in doubt because the DNA end fits TRBJ2-7 better. The CDR3 consists of 16 residues. Germline assignment: CDR1 WSHSY and CDR2 SAAADI.

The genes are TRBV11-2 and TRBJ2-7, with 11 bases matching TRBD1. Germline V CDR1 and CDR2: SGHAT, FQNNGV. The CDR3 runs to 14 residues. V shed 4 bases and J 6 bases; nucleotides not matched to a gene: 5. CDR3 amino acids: CASSSGTGGGEQYF. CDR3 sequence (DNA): TGTGCCAGCAGCTCCGGGACAGGGGGAGGCGAGCAGTACTTC. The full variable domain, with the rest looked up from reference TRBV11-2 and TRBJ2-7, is EAGVAQSPRYKIIEKRQSVAFWCNPISGHATLYWYQQILGQGPKLLIQFQNNGVVDDSQLPKDRFSAERLKGVDSTLKIQPAKLEDSAVYLCASSSGTGGGEQYFGPGTRLTVT.

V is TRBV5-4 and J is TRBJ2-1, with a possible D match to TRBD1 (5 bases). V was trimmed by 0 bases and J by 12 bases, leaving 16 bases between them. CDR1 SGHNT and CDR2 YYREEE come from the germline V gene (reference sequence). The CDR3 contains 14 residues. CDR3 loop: CASSLEGPLTGQFF. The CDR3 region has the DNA TGTGCCAGCAGCTTGGAGGGGCCACTTACCGGGCAGTTCTTC.

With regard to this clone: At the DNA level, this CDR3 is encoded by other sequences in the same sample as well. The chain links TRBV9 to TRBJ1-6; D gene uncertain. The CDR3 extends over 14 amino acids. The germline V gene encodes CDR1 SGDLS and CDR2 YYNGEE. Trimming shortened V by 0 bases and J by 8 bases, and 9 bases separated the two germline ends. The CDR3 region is CASSVVEEDSPLHF. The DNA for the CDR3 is TGTGCCAGCAGCGTAGTGGAGGAAGATTCACCCCTCCACTTT.

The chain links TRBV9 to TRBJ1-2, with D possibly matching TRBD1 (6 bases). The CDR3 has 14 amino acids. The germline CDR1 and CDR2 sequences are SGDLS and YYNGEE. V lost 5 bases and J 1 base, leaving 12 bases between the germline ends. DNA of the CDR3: TGTGCCAGCAGAGGGGGAGGGTATAACTATGGCTACACCTTC. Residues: CASRGGGYNYGYTF.

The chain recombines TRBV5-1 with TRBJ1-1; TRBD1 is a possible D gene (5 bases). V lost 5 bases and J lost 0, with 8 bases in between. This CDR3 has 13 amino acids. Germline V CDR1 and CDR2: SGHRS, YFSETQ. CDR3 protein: CASRGDLNTEAFF. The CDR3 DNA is TGCGCCAGCAGGGGGGATTTGAACACTGAAGCTTTCTTT.

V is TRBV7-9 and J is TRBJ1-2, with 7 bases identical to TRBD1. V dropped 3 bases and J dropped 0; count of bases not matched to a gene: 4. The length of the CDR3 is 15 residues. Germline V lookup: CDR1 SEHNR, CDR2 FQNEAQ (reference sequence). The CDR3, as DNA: TGTGCCAGCAGCTTGACAGGGAACGCTAACTATGGCTACACCTTC. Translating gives CASSLTGNANYGYTF. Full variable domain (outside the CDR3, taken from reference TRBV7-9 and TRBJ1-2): DTGVSQNPRHKITKRGQNVTFRCDPISEHNRLYWYRQTLGQGPEFLTYFQNEAQLEKSRLLSDRFSAERPKGSFSTLEIQRTEQGDSAMYLCASSLTGNANYGYTFGSGTRLTVV.

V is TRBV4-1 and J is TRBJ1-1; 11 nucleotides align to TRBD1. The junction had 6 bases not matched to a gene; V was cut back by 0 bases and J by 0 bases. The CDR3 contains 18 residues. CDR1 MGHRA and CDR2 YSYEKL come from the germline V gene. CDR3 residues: CASSQEAGQGALNTEAFF. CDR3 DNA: TGCGCCAGCAGCCAAGAAGCCGGACAGGGGGCATTGAACACTGAAGCTTTCTTT.

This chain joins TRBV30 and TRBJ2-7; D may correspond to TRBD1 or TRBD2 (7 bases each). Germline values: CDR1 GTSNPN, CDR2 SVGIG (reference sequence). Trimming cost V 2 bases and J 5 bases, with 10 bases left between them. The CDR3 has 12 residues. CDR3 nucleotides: TGTGCCTGGAGTCCAGGGGGGGACGAGCAGTACTTC. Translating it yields CAWSPGGDEQYF.

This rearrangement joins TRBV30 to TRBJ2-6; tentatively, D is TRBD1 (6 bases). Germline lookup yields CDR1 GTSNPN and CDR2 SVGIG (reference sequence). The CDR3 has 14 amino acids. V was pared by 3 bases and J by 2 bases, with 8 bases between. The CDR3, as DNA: TGTGCCTGGAGGGCAGGGGCTGGGGCCAACGTCCTGACTTTC. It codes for CAWRAGAGANVLTF.

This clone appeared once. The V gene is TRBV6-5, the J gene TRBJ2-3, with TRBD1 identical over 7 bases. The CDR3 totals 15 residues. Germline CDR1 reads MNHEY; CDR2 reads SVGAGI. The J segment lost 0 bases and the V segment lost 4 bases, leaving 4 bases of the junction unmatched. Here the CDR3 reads CASSWDSTSTDTQYF. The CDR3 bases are TGTGCCAGCAGTTGGGACAGTACTAGCACAGATACGCAGTATTTT.

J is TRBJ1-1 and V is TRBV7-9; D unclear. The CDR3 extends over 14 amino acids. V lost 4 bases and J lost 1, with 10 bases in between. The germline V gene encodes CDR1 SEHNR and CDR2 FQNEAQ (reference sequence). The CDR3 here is CASSSWITNTEAFF. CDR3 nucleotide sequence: TGTGCCAGCAGCTCCTGGATAACGAACACTGAAGCTTTCTTT.

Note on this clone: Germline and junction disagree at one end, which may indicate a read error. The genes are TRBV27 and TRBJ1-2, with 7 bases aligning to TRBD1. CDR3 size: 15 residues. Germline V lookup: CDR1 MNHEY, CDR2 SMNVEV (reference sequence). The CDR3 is CAGSLSKGAYYGYTF. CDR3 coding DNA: TGTGCCGGCAGTTTATCGAAGGGGGCGTACTATGGCTACACCTTC.

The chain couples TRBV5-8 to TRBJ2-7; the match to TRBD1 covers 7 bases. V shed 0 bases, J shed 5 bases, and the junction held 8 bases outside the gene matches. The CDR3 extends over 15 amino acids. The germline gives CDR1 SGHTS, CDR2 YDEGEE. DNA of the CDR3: TGTGCCAGCAGCTTGGGAATGACAGGGCGCGACGAGCAGTACTTC. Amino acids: CASSLGMTGRDEQYF.

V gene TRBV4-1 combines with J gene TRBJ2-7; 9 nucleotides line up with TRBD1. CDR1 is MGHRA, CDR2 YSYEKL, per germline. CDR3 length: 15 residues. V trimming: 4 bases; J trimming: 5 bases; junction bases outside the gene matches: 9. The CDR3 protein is CASSRPGQGYDEQYF. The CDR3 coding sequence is TGCGCCAGCAGCCGTCCGGGACAGGGCTACGACGAGCAGTACTTC.

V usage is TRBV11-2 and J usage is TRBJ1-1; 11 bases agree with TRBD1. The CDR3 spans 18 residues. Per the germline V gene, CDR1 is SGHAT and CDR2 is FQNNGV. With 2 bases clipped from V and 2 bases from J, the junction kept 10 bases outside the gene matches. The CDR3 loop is CASSLWAGQGDTNTEAFF. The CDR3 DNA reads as TGTGCCAGCAGCTTATGGGCGGGACAGGGGGACACTAACACTGAAGCTTTCTTT.

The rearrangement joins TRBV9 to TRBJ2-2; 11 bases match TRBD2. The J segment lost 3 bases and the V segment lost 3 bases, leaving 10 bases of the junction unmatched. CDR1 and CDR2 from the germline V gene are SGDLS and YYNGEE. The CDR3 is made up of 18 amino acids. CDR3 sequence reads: CASSALAGGPRDTGELFF. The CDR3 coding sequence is TGTGCCAGCAGCGCCTTAGCGGGGGGGCCGCGGGACACCGGGGAGCTGTTTTTT.

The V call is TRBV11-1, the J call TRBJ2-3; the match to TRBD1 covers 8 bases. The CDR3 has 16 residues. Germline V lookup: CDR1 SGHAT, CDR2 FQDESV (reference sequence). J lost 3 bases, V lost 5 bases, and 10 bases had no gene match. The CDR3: CASSKRVGQETDTQYF. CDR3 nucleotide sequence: TGTGCCAGCAGCAAGAGGGTGGGACAGGAAACAGATACGCAGTATTTT.

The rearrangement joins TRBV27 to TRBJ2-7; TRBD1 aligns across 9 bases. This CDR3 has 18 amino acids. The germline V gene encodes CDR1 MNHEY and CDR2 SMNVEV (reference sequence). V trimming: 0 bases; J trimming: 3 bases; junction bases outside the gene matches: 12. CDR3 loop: CASSLSLTGTGKGYEQYF. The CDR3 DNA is TGTGCCAGCAGTTTATCCCTAACCGGGACAGGGAAGGGCTACGAGCAGTACTTC.

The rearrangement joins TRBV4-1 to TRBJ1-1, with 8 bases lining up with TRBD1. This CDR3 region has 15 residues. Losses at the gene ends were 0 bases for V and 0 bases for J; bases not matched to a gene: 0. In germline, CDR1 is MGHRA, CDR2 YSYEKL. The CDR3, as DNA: TGCGCCAGCAGCCAAGACAGGGGGCTGAACACTGAAGCTTTCTTT. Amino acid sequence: CASSQDRGLNTEAFF.

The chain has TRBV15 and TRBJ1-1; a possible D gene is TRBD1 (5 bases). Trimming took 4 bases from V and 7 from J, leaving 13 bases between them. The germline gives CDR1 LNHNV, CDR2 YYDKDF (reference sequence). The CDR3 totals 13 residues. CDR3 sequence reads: CATSTGRLSEAFF. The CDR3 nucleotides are TGTGCCACCAGCACGGGACGGTTAAGTGAAGCTTTCTTT.

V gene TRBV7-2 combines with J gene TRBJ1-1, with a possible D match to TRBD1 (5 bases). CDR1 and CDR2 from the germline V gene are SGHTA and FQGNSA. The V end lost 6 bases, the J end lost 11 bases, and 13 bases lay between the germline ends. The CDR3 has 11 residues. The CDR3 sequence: CASSWGFEAFF. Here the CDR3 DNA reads TGTGCCAGCAGTTGGGGGTTTGAGGCTTTCTTT.

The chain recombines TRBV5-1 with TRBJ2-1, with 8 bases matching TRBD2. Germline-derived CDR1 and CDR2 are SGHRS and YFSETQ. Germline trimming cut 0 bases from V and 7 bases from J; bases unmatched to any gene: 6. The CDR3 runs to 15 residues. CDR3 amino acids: CASSLGGGKGNEQFF. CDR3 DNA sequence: TGCGCCAGCAGCTTGGGCGGGGGGAAGGGTAATGAGCAGTTCTTC. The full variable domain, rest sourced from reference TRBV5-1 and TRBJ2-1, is KAGVTQTPRYLIKTRGQQVTLSCSPISGHRSVSWYQQTPGQGLQFLFEYFSETQRNKGNFPGRFSGRQFSNSRSEMNVSTLELGDSALYLCASSLGGGKGNEQFFGPGTRLTVL.

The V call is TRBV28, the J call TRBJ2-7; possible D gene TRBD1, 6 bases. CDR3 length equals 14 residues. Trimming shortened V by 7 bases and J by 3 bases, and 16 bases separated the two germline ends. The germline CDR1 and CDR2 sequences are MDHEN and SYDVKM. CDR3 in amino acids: CASTLGQGNYEQYF. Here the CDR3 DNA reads TGTGCCAGCACCCTCGGGCAGGGGAACTACGAGCAGTACTTC.

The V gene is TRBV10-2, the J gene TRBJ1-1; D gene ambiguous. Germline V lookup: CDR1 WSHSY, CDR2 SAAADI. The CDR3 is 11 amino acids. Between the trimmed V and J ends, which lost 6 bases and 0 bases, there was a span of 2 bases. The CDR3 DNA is TGCGCCAGCAGGATGAACACTGAAGCTTTCTTT. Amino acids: CASRMNTEAFF.

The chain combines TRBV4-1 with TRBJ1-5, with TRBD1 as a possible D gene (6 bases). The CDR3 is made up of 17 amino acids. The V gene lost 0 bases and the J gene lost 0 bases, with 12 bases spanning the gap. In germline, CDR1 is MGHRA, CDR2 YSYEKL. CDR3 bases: TGCGCCAGCAGCCAAGACGTGACAGGTTATAGCAATCAGCCCCAGCATTTT. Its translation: CASSQDVTGYSNQPQHF.

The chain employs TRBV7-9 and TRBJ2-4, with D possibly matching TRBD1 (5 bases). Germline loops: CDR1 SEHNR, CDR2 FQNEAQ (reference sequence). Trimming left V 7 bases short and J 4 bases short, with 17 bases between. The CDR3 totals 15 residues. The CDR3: CASTPPPGLKNIQYF. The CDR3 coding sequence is TGTGCCAGCACCCCCCCGCCAGGGTTAAAAAACATTCAGTACTTC.